The rows below give T cell receptor beta chains drawn from one sample of a study of T cell responses to AZD1222 COVID-19 vaccine. Profiling relied on immunoSEQ multiplex PCR, and the TCRdb table lists in-frame clones only, not all of them. Of under 140,000 clones listed, just under 95% are singletons. Sequenced material: peripheral blood, taken on day 0 of AZD1222 vaccination. Every receptor here comes from an adult in good health. CDR3s include the opening cysteine and the closing phenylalanine or tryptophan. Each record gives: V gene, D gene, clone size, J gene, CDR3 DNA, CDR3 protein. D genes are given only for firm matches. Some rows have no size entry. The others give once, few or many, or a class for an expanded clone.

>TRBV30|TRBD1|-|TRBJ2-6
TGTGCGACAGGGGGCGCCGGTGGGGCCAACGTCCTGACTTTC
CATGGAGGANVLTF
>TRBV5-8|-|-|TRBJ1-1
TGTGCCAGCAGCTTGGTGATATCTGGAGCTTTCTTT
CASSLVISGAFF
>TRBV2|TRBD2|-|TRBJ2-7
TGTGCCAGCAGCGGGACTAGTGGTGAGCAGTACTTC
CASSGTSGEQYF
>TRBV12-1|-|-|TRBJ1-2
TGTGCCAGCAGCCGTCTAAAGGACAGGGGAGCATATGGCTACACCTTC
CASSRLKDRGAYGYTF
>TRBV19|TRBD1|-|TRBJ1-1
TGTGCCAGTAGTTTAGACAGGGGGAACACTGAAGCTTTCTTT
CASSLDRGNTEAFF
>TRBV27|-|-|TRBJ1-1
TGTGCCAGCGGCAGGCCGAACACTGAAGCTTTCTTT
CASGRPNTEAFF
>TRBV29-1|TRBD1|-|TRBJ1-2
TGCAGCGCCGAGGGACAGGACTATGGCTACACCTTC
CSAEGQDYGYTF
>TRBV5-1|-|-|TRBJ2-7
TGCGCCAGCAGCTTGGGACCGGGACACTTGAACTACGAGCAGTACTTC
CASSLGPGHLNYEQYF
>TRBV19|TRBD1|-|TRBJ1-2
TGTGCCAGTAGCGACAGGGGAAAAAATGGCTACACCTTC
CASSDRGKNGYTF
>TRBV28|-|-|TRBJ1-2
TGTGCCAGCAGTCTGACCTTTAACTATGGCTACACCTTC
CASSLTFNYGYTF
>TRBV7-9|-|-|TRBJ1-2
TGTGCCAGCAGCTTAGTGCTCAGGGGAAATGGTGGCTACACCTTC
CASSLVLRGNGGYTF
>TRBV5-1|TRBD2|-|TRBJ2-3
TGCGCCAGCAGCCCTACGACTAGCATCGATACGCAGTATTTT
CASSPTTSIDTQYF
>TRBV7-3|TRBD2|-|TRBJ2-1
TGTGCCAGCAGCTCCGGACTAGCTAATGAGCAGTTCTTC
CASSSGLANEQFF
>TRBV9|-|-|TRBJ1-1
TGTGCCAGCAGCGCCACTCAGGGCACTGAAGCTTTCTTT
CASSATQGTEAFF
>TRBV7-9|-|few|TRBJ2-2
TGTGCCAGCAGCTTAGGCCCCCCGGGCCCGAGCACCGGGGAGCTGTTTTTT
CASSLGPPGPSTGELFF
>TRBV6-5|-|-|TRBJ1-1
TGTGCCAGCAGTTCCATGGGCGGACCGGAAGCTTTCTTT
CASSSMGGPEAFF
>TRBV7-9|TRBD1|few|TRBJ2-7
TGTGCCACATCGGGACAGAGGAGCTCCTACGAGCAGTACTTC
CATSGQRSSYEQYF
>TRBV28|TRBD1|-|TRBJ1-6
TGTGCCAGCAGCCGACCCCCCCCAGGGACAGGGGAATCACCCCTCCACTTT
CASSRPPPGTGESPLHF
>TRBV7-7|-|-|TRBJ1-6
TGTGCCAGCAGCTCCCAGACAGCGACCAGCTCCTATAATTCACCCCTCCACTTT
CASSSQTATSSYNSPLHF
>TRBV5-1|-|-|TRBJ1-1
TGCGCCAGCAGCTTGACTCTGAGTTCCACTGAAGCTTTCTTT
CASSLTLSSTEAFF